The clone carrying this T cell receptor (beta chain) showed up just a few times. What it binds is not known. Germline V gene sequence: CDR1 MNHEY, CDR2 SVGAGI. The junction had 12 bases not matched to a gene; V was cut back by 6 bases and J by 5 bases. The CDR3 has 15 residues. This specimen belongs to a study of PD-1 blockade in classical Hodgkin lymphoma. At the level of the study: Treatment was intravenous nivolumab, 3 mg/kg every 2 weeks, until progression. Findings of the study overall: Exclusion was the outcome for patients who began nivolumab under 1 year after ASCT. The study found complete responders had baseline diversity similar to newly diagnosed patients.

Every single patient, without exception, relapsed after autologous stem cell transplantation, and brentuximab vedotin exposure varied. TCRdb keeps only in-frame clones here, not all; method: immunoSEQ multiplex PCR. The data contain roughly 31,000 clones, approximately 70% of them seen just once; the ten biggest clones take up around 4%. The TCR originated in a human donor with classical Hodgkin lymphoma. V and J are TRBV6-5 and TRBJ1-2; TRBD1 matches 7 bases. This material consisted of peripheral blood mononuclear cells (PBMCs), taken before the second cycle of nivolumab. CDR3 in amino acids: CASRRQGAVGYGYTF. DNA of the CDR3: TGTGCCAGCAGGAGACAGGGTGCGGTTGGGTATGGCTACACCTTC.